A selection of T cell receptor beta chains follows, all from one sample in a study of identical twins. Via MiXCR, TCRdb re-called the 5' RACE reads, giving one row per CDR3 protein. The table includes about 690,000 distinct CDR3 sequences, less than 25% detected once. A further study also used this sample, focusing on T cells expressing NK-cell markers.

What was sequenced was PBMCs. The receptors originated from a woman aged 18-35 years in good health. Each CDR3 is given without its conserved first and last residue. The order of the fields is clone size, V gene, CDR3 protein. Size values are once, few and many counts, or a class for expanded clones, and some rows have none.

>few|TRBV21-1
ASSGQGTTNEKLF
>.|TRBV6-2/TRBV6-3
ASTTQYLYEQY
>.|TRBV5-1
ASSTLSEDTEAF
>many|TRBV12-3/TRBV12-4
ASSHTRLRELRDGYT
>few|TRBV10-2
ASSETLRGREETQY
>few|TRBV12-3/TRBV12-4
ASSLAGAVDTQY
>.|TRBV6-1
ASRFGGRRETQY
>.|TRBV10-3
AIGNDAARNSPLH
>.|TRBV20-1
SAEDGHDGSPLH
>.|TRBV30
AWSDIRDLTYEQY
>.|TRBV5-1
ASSLDPGTGVGYT
>few|TRBV9
ASSPTRRVEETQY
>.|TRBV20-1
SASPREQGSQPQH
>few|TRBV18
ASSTAGTDTQY
>.|TRBV12-3/TRBV12-4
ASSFHGTGDDSAY
>few|TRBV7-6
ASSLNRDSRNTIY
>.|TRBV12-3/TRBV12-4
ASSLGGPLSNQPQH
>.|TRBV27
ASSLKEMGYEQY
>.|TRBV12-3/TRBV12-4
ASSDLRDTGNTIY
>many|TRBV27
ASSFQLAGTGELF
>.|TRBV20-1
SAVGTSLLRDGYT
>.|TRBV12-3/TRBV12-4
ASSLSGGWVNTEAF
>.|TRBV20-1
SARGEVNYGYT
>.|TRBV5-1
ASSFGLARTGELF
>.|TRBV9
ASSVNVAGFGEQY
>many|TRBV5-1
ASSRHAGNTEAF
>.|TRBV13
ASSSRRFYEQY
>few|TRBV29-1
SVAGLAGVPGNEQF
>few|TRBV20-1
SAPTGFGTEAF
>.|TRBV7-6
ASKQRWDREETQY
>.|TRBV12-3/TRBV12-4
ASSLFRFTGELF
>.|TRBV5-1
ASSYRAGTYEQY
>few|TRBV7-3
ASSLRVYNEQF
>.|TRBV5-1
ASGARGSTTEAF
>.|TRBV24-1
ATSDSGTHNEQF
>few|TRBV5-1
ASSPVLAGSNNEQF
>few|TRBV2
ASSDDASSYEQY
>.|TRBV10-3
AISSPGLAKYNEQF
>many|TRBV12-3/TRBV12-4
ANPSSGNTIY
>.|TRBV20-1
SANRRRGSSYNEQF
>few|TRBV29-1
SVDKGGGGTEAF
>few|TRBV15
ATSSDRGFSPLH
>few|TRBV14
ASSQRRLGGYNEQF
>many|TRBV27
ASSDRLSYEQY
>.|TRBV6-1
ASSESTAYQETQY
>few|TRBV5-1
ASSPQGSAGNEQF
>.|TRBV7-3
ASSSGGPTDTQY
>.|TRBV20-1
SARLAHRRGEQY
>few|TRBV10-3
AIDGESGRVHEQY
>.|TRBV7-9
ASSPPAGRMYEQY
>few|TRBV29-1
SATAGSYEQY
>few|TRBV20-1
SAAGGQGRRGF
>few|TRBV20-1
SAYRGGETQY